Shown below are 25 T cell receptor beta chains from a single sample sequenced in a study of shared clonotypes between healthy human individuals. Repertoires were generated with immunoSEQ multiplex PCR, while TCRdb's copy carries only in-frame clones and drops some. The sample contains 2 million to 3 million clones, approximately 93% of which appear only once. Sequencing was done on a sample of naive CD4+ T cells from PBMCs. Subset: CD45RA+ positively selected. The receptors here all came from a man aged 18 to 35 in good health. Some clones in this sample may be carry-over from other donors' samples.

The genes are TRBV7-9 and TRBJ1-2; TRBD1 might be the D (6 bases). CDR3 length equals 15 residues. Trimming left V 5 bases short and J 4 bases short, with 17 bases between. CDR1 is SEHNR and CDR2 is FQNEAQ in the germline V gene (reference sequence). The CDR3 coding sequence is TGTGCCAGCAGCCACCCCACAGGGCGAGTCTATGGCTACACCTTC. Protein product: CASSHPTGRVYGYTF.

The V and J genes are TRBV5-1 and TRBJ1-2, with TRBD1 matching over 8 bases. Trimming cost V 3 bases and J 0 bases; bases outside gene matches: 1. There are 14 residues in the CDR3. Germline lookup yields CDR1 SGHRS and CDR2 YFSETQ. The CDR3 sequence: CASSWGQANYGYTF. CDR3 sequence (DNA): TGCGCCAGCAGCTGGGGACAGGCTAACTATGGCTACACCTTC. The full variable domain, rest sourced from reference TRBV5-1 and TRBJ1-2, is KAGVTQTPRYLIKTRGQQVTLSCSPISGHRSVSWYQQTPGQGLQFLFEYFSETQRNKGNFPGRFSGRQFSNSRSEMNVSTLELGDSALYLCASSWGQANYGYTFGSGTRLTVV.

The chain links TRBV9 to TRBJ1-2; D gene unclear. Germline V gene lookup returns CDR1 SGDLS and CDR2 YYNGEE. Trimming stripped 0 bases from V and 8 bases from J, with 17 bases between. The CDR3 has 15 amino acids. The CDR3 loop is CASSVDERRDVGYTF. The CDR3 bases are TGTGCCAGCAGCGTAGATGAAAGAAGAGACGTGGGCTACACCTTC.

J is TRBJ1-1 and V is TRBV9; TRBD1 might be the D (6 bases). Germline CDR1 SGDLS, CDR2 YYNGEE. The CDR3 spans 14 residues. Between the trimmed V and J ends, which lost 4 bases and 0 bases, there was a span of 10 bases. CDR3 residues: CASSTTGLNTEAFF. CDR3 in DNA: TGTGCCAGCAGCACAACAGGGTTGAACACTGAAGCTTTCTTT. The full variable domain, in which reference TRBV9 and TRBJ1-1 provide the parts outside the CDR3, is DSGVTQTPKHLITATGQRVTLRCSPRSGDLSVYWYQQSLDQGLQFLIQYYNGEERAKGNILERFSAQQFPDLHSELNLSSLELGDSALYFCASSTTGLNTEAFFGQGTRLTVV.

As to this clone: Additional DNA sequences in this sample encode the identical CDR3. The chain combines TRBV5-1 with TRBJ1-1, with D possibly matching TRBD1 (5 bases). The CDR3 length is 15 residues. Looked up from germline, CDR1 is SGHRS and CDR2 is YFSETQ. Deletions cut 0 bases from V and 2 bases from J, with 11 bases between. DNA of the CDR3: TGCGCCAGCAGCTTGGCAAGGGGAAAAAACACTGAAGCTTTCTTT. This gives the protein CASSLARGKNTEAFF.

The chain joins TRBV9 to TRBJ1-5; a weak D match, TRBD1 (5 bases). The germline V gene has CDR1 SGDLS and CDR2 YYNGEE. CDR3 length equals 19 residues. Trimming cost V 2 bases and J 0 bases, with 21 bases left between them. CDR3 sequence reads: CASSVFGWVRAYSNQPQHF. CDR3 DNA: TGTGCCAGCAGCGTCTTTGGTTGGGTCAGGGCGTATAGCAATCAGCCCCAGCATTTT.

The chain employs TRBV6-5 and TRBJ1-1; D is uncertain. There are 14 residues in the CDR3. Germline V gene data show CDR1 as MNHEY and CDR2 as SVGAGI. V lost 7 bases and J lost 10, with 22 bases in between. CDR3 sequence: CASIQRNGLFRAFF. CDR3 in DNA: TGTGCCAGCATCCAGAGGAACGGCCTCTTCCGAGCTTTCTTT.

J is TRBJ1-4 and V is TRBV4-1; a weak D match, TRBD1 (5 bases). V shed 0 bases and J shed 7 bases, with 12 bases lying between them. Germline V gene sequence: CDR1 MGHRA, CDR2 YSYEKL. This CDR3 contains 15 residues. This CDR3 is CASSQDEGLGEKLFF. The CDR3, as DNA: TGCGCCAGCAGCCAAGATGAGGGGTTAGGTGAAAAACTGTTTTTT.

A few counts support this clone. The genes are TRBV7-7 and TRBJ2-2; D gene unclear. Germline lookup yields CDR1 SSHAT and CDR2 FNYEAQ (reference sequence). The CDR3 consists of 15 residues. The ends were cut back, 5 bases at V and 1 base at J, with 11 bases in the middle. The DNA for the CDR3 is TGTGCCAGCAGCGTTACGTGGGGGAACACCGGGGAGCTGTTTTTT. Translated, it gives CASSVTWGNTGELFF.

This clone was detected once. The chain recombines TRBV6-6 with TRBJ1-4; TRBD1 matches at 10 bases. Germline loops: CDR1 MNHNY, CDR2 SVGAGI (reference sequence). With V trimmed by 10 bases and J by 7 bases, 6 bases remained unmatched. CDR3 size: 13 residues. The CDR3 is CATKDRGSEKLFF. CDR3 sequence (DNA): TGTGCCACCAAGGACAGGGGGAGTGAAAAACTGTTTTTT.

The V gene is TRBV7-2, the J gene TRBJ2-5, with 11 positions matching TRBD2. This CDR3 has 16 residues. CDR1 and CDR2 from the germline V gene are SGHTA and FQGNSA. With V trimmed by 4 bases and J by 3 bases, 7 bases remained unmatched. CDR3 DNA: TGTGCCAGCAGCTCCAGACTAGCGGGACGGAAAGAGACCCAGTACTTC. Its protein product is CASSSRLAGRKETQYF. The whole variable domain, filled in from reference TRBV7-2 and TRBJ2-5, reads GAGVSQSPSNKVTEKGKDVELRCDPISGHTALYWYRQSLGQGLEFLIYFQGNSAPDKSGLPSDRFSAERTGGSVSTLTIQRTQQEDSAVYLCASSSRLAGRKETQYFGPGTRLLVL.

This clone appeared once. The V and J genes are TRBV7-8 and TRBJ1-5; D is unclear. CDR3 length equals 15 residues. The V end lost 4 bases, the J end lost 0 bases, and 10 bases lay between the germline ends. In germline, CDR1 is SGHVS, CDR2 FQNEAQ. The CDR3 coding sequence is TGTGCCAGCAGCTGGGTGGCGGATAGCAATCAGCCCCAGCATTTT. Protein sequence: CASSWVADSNQPQHF.

Details on this clone: Different DNA sequences within this sample yield the same CDR3. The chain uses TRBV9 and TRBJ1-3; D remains unclear. Germline V gene lookup returns CDR1 SGDLS and CDR2 YYNGEE. The CDR3 sequence is 12 residues long. The V gene lost 2 bases and the J gene lost 3 bases, with 3 bases spanning the gap. The CDR3 DNA reads TGTGCCAGCAGCGTCGGTGGAAACACCATATATTTT. It translates to CASSVGGNTIYF.

The gene calls are TRBV28 and TRBJ2-5; TRBD2 matches at 9 bases. The CDR3 consists of 14 residues. Germline trimming cut 8 bases from V and 9 bases from J; bases unmatched to any gene: 13. The germline CDR1 and CDR2 sequences are MDHEN and SYDVKM. The CDR3 coding sequence is TGTGCCAGCGCGCTAGCGGGGCGTGGTAGGGCCCAGTACTTC. Protein sequence: CASALAGRGRAQYF.

The V call is TRBV10-1, the J call TRBJ2-7; perhaps TRBD2 as D (6 bases). Trimming shortened V by 0 bases and J by 2 bases, and 8 bases separated the two germline ends. Germline assignment: CDR1 WNHNN and CDR2 SYGVQD (reference sequence). This CDR3 contains 14 residues. CDR3 coding DNA: TGCGCCAGCAGTGAGTCGGGCGGGACCTACGAGCAGTACTTC. Its translation is CASSESGGTYEQYF.

The genes are TRBV5-1 and TRBJ2-5; D possibly corresponds to TRBD2 (5 bases). V was shortened by 4 bases and J by 4 bases, with 14 bases between the two germline ends. Looked up from germline, CDR1 is SGHRS and CDR2 is YFSETQ. The CDR3 sequence is 14 residues long. CDR3 loop: CASSLRPRGETQYF. CDR3 DNA: TGCGCCAGCAGCCTAAGACCCCGGGGAGAGACCCAGTACTTC.

This chain connects TRBV4-3 to TRBJ1-1; D might be TRBD1 (5 bases). V was clipped by 4 bases and J by 9 bases, with 21 bases between them. Germline lookup yields CDR1 LGHNA and CDR2 YSLEER. There are 15 residues in the CDR3. The CDR3 spells CASSRRQLGPEKAFF. In DNA, the CDR3 is TGCGCCAGCAGCCGAAGACAGCTCGGACCGGAAAAAGCTTTCTTT.

This clone was seen only once. This CDR3 is also generated by other DNA sequences in the sample. The rearrangement joins TRBV20-1 to TRBJ2-3; no firm D call. The CDR3 is made up of 11 amino acids. V was trimmed by 6 bases and J by 1 base, leaving 5 bases between them. Germline assignment: CDR1 DFQATT and CDR2 SNEGSKA (reference sequence). CDR3 bases: TGCAGTGCATCTCGCACAGATACGCAGTATTTT. It yields the protein CSASRTDTQYF.

The chain has TRBV5-1 and TRBJ1-1; no definite D call. Trimming stripped 4 bases from V and 2 bases from J, with 9 bases between. Germline V gives CDR1 SGHRS, CDR2 YFSETQ. This CDR3 has 13 residues. The DNA for the CDR3 is TGCGCCAGCAGCCCAGCCGAAAACACTGAAGCTTTCTTT. As protein: CASSPAENTEAFF.

This clone showed up just a few times. The chain uses TRBV27 and TRBJ1-1; D is ambiguous. The CDR3 spans 12 residues. Germline values: CDR1 MNHEY, CDR2 SMNVEV (reference sequence). V dropped 3 bases and J dropped 7 bases, with 9 bases sitting between them. This CDR3 is CASSFTTREAFF. The CDR3, as DNA: TGTGCCAGCAGTTTCACGACACGTGAAGCTTTCTTT.

V usage is TRBV4-1 and J usage is TRBJ2-7, with 7 bases matching TRBD2. This CDR3 comprises 16 residues. V trimming: 1 base; J trimming: 3 bases; junction bases outside the gene matches: 9. Germline V gives CDR1 MGHRA, CDR2 YSYEKL. The CDR3 DNA reads TGCGCCAGCAGCCAAGGTCGGGGCGGGAGCCACTACGAGCAGTACTTC. Its protein is CASSQGRGGSHYEQYF.

The V call is TRBV6-5, the J call TRBJ1-3; D unresolved. V lost 5 bases, J lost 4 bases, and 9 bases lay in between. Germline CDR1 reads MNHEY; CDR2 reads SVGAGI. CDR3 length: 13 residues. The DNA of the CDR3 is TGTGCCAGCAGTGGACGCGTGGGAAACACCATATATTTT. This translates into CASSGRVGNTIYF.

The chain recombines TRBV19 with TRBJ2-7, with a tentative D call TRBD1 (5 bases). V was cut by 1 base and J by 4 bases, with 14 bases left in between. The CDR3 totals 15 residues. CDR1 is LNHDA, CDR2 SQIVND, per germline (reference sequence). The DNA for the CDR3 is TGTGCCAGTAGTATAGGACAGCCTAACGTTTACGAGCAGTACTTC. It specifies CASSIGQPNVYEQYF.

The chain has TRBV14 and TRBJ2-1, with unresolved D. V gave up 3 bases and J gave up 4 bases, with 19 bases separating them. This CDR3 is 17 amino acids long. Germline assignment: CDR1 SGHDN and CDR2 FVKESK. The CDR3 spells CASSHLTGVLRYNEQFF. The CDR3 nucleotides read TGTGCCAGCAGCCACCTCACTGGCGTCCTCCGGTACAATGAGCAGTTCTTC.

This chain connects TRBV19 to TRBJ2-3; D uncertain. CDR3 size: 11 residues. V was clipped by 3 bases and J by 6 bases, with 4 bases between them. Germline V gene sequence: CDR1 LNHDA, CDR2 SQIVND (reference sequence). The CDR3 sequence: CASSMGDTQYF. The CDR3 coding sequence is TGTGCCAGTAGTATGGGGGATACGCAGTATTTT.